This T cell receptor (beta chain) was identified in a study of blood T cell repertoires in COVID-19. Turning to the study itself: COVID-19 samples from acute and convalescent phases originated in the United States, Italy and Spain.

Clones were read by immunoSEQ multiplex PCR, and TCRdb kept only the in-frame ones, dropping some. This sample yields 390,000 or so clones, of which about nine tenths are seen a single time; roughly 1.4% belongs to the top ten. Unmatched junction bases numbered 0, after V lost 5 bases and J lost 0 bases. This CDR3 comprises 13 residues. The sample taken for sequencing was peripheral blood. The receptor's source is a woman younger than 45 with active or convalescent COVID-19. The rearrangement joins TRBV12-3 or TRBV12-4 to TRBJ1-1; 7 bases are a match to TRBD1. The CDR3: CASSGTVNTEAFF. The CDR3 DNA sequence: TGTGCCAGCAGTGGGACAGTGAACACTGAAGCTTTCTTT.